This TCR beta chain was captured by sequencing in a study of blood T cells in healthy people across ages. In the study overall: Using template switching, researchers captured about one barcoded beta molecule for each two T cells. The study's findings and limits: The donors' CMV status was not determined, possibly confounding changes in expanded clonotypes. A strong correlation was seen between TCR beta diversity and naive T cell percentage.

Sample-barcoded 5' priming and a J-beta primer mix drove a second PCR of 7 to 11 cycles. TCRdb analysed the 5' RACE reads with MiXCR anew, one entry per CDR3 protein. The table records over a million distinct CDR3 sequences, 40% to 50% of them present only once. Worth noting for this clonotype: As yet, its antigen is unknown.

CDR1 MNHEY and CDR2 SMNVEV come from the germline V gene (reference sequence). The CDR3 spans 13 residues. The origin of this receptor is a woman between 55 and 75 years old in good health. Specimen: blood. The gene calls are TRBV27 and TRBJ2-1; 12 nucleotides match TRBD2. TRBJ2-7 explains the end of the DNA better; the J call may be wrong. CDR3 nucleotide sequence: TGTGCCAGCACTAGCGGGAGGGCCAATGAGCAGTACTTC. Its protein product is CASTSGRANEQYF.